A single sample is the source of the 14 T cell receptor beta chains below, sequenced in a study of CD4 T cells in relation to SARS-CoV-2 and coronaviruses (dated by TCRdb to the early 2020s). Library preparation was by the immunoSEQ multiplex PCR assay. TCRdb's version of the immuneACCESS table is confined to in-frame rearrangements and falls short of the full clone set. An unresolved V gene accounts for under half of the shortfall where checked; the remainder is of unknown origin. Present in this sample are around 31,000 clones, roughly 76% of which were seen just once. The ten largest clones represent under 3.5% of the sample. No cognate antigen is known for these TCRs. Sequencing was done on a sample of memory CD4+ T cells from PBMCs, cultured in vitro. The intended sense of this specimen's cell subset or site label: memory (non-naive) CD4+ T cells. The origin of the receptors is an adult with COVID-19.

The chain links TRBV21-1 to TRBJ2-3; TRBD2, the table's D call, was not compared with the DNA. TRBV21-1 is described as a pseudogene. The length of the CDR3 is 16 residues. CDR3 amino acids: CASSKGSSGSTDTQYF. The CDR3 nucleotides read TGTGCCAGCAGCAAAGGGAGTAGCGGAAGCACAGATACGCAGTATTTT.

The chain couples TRBV6-6 to TRBJ1-4; unclear D gene. The CDR3 length is 14 residues. With 4 bases removed from V and 7 bases from J, the gap between germline ends came to 13 bases. Per germline, CDR1 MNHNY and CDR2 SVGAGI (reference sequence). In nucleotides, the CDR3 is TGTGCCAGCAGTTTAATTCGAGCAGGTGAAAAACTGTTTTTT. It translates to CASSLIRAGEKLFF.

The rearrangement uses TRBV6-1 and TRBJ2-3; possibly TRBD1 for D (6 bases). With 4 bases removed from V and 1 base from J, the gap between germline ends came to 24 bases. Germline values: CDR1 MNHNS, CDR2 SASEGT. The CDR3 is 19 residues long. Here the CDR3 DNA reads TGTGCCAGCAGTGCCAAACTAGGGGTAGGGGGATGGGGCACAGATACGCAGTATTTT. Protein product: CASSAKLGVGGWGTDTQYF.

The rearrangement uses TRBV15 and TRBJ2-5; the D is unclear. With 1 base removed from V and 3 bases from J, the gap between germline ends came to 6 bases. There are 13 residues in the CDR3. Germline V CDR1 and CDR2: LNHNV, YYDKDF (reference sequence). CDR3: CATSRGREETQYF. The CDR3 bases are TGTGCCACCAGCAGAGGAAGGGAAGAGACCCAGTACTTC.

The chain joins TRBV19 to TRBJ2-2; 7 bases line up with TRBD1. CDR3 length: 17 residues. In germline, CDR1 is LNHDA, CDR2 SQIVND (reference sequence). V was clipped by 4 bases and J by 2 bases; unmatched bases: 10. The CDR3 sequence is CASSRHRRGRNTGELFF. The CDR3 nucleotides read TGTGCCAGTAGTAGACATCGTAGGGGGCGCAACACCGGGGAGCTGTTTTTT.

Only a few counts were recorded for this clone. The chain links TRBV20-1 to TRBJ2-1, with a weak D call TRBD2 (6 bases). The CDR3 is 11 residues long. V lost 3 bases and J lost 10, with 10 bases in between. Looked up from germline, CDR1 is DFQATT and CDR2 is SNEGSKA (reference sequence). The DNA for the CDR3 is TGCAGTGCTAGGGGGGACTCCGAGCAGTTCTTC. This codes for CSARGDSEQFF.

This clone has just one count. V gene TRBV10-3 combines with J gene TRBJ2-5; TRBD1 or TRBD2 may be the D gene (5 bases each). This CDR3 spans 15 amino acids. V gave up 8 bases and J gave up 5 bases, with 21 bases separating them. Germline V gene data show CDR1 as ENHRY and CDR2 as SYGVKD. The chain's CDR3 is CAIAVGSSREETQYF. DNA for the CDR3: TGTGCCATCGCGGTGGGGTCTAGCAGGGAGGAGACCCAGTACTTC.

This chain joins TRBV11-2 and TRBJ2-3, with 9 bases lining up with TRBD2. The CDR3 contains 12 residues. Germline CDR1 reads SGHAT; CDR2 reads FQNNGV. CDR3 coding DNA: TGTGCAAGCGGGAGGTTAACAGATACGCAGTATTTT. Protein product: CASGRLTDTQYF.

The chain is built from TRBV2 and TRBJ2-3; D call uncertain. Germline CDR1 SNHLY, CDR2 FYNNEI. The CDR3 is 15 residues long. Trimming took 8 bases from V and 2 from J, leaving 17 bases between them. The CDR3 region has the DNA TGTGCCAGCCAAGGAGAGTTCACCTTCACAGATACGCAGTATTTT. It specifies CASQGEFTFTDTQYF.

The genes are TRBV11-2 and TRBJ1-5; D unclear. The germline CDR1 and CDR2 sequences are SGHAT and FQNNGV. The CDR3 runs 13 residues. The ends were cut back, 0 bases at V and 6 bases at J, with 6 bases in the middle. This chain's CDR3 is CASSLDQSQPQHF. Here the CDR3 DNA reads TGTGCCAGCAGCTTAGATCAAAGTCAGCCCCAGCATTTT. Using reference TRBV11-2 and TRBJ1-5 for the parts outside the CDR3, the full variable domain is EAGVAQSPRYKIIEKRQSVAFWCNPISGHATLYWYQQILGQGPKLLIQFQNNGVVDDSQLPKDRFSAERLKGVDSTLKIQPAKLEDSAVYLCASSLDQSQPQHFGDGTRLSIL.

The chain combines TRBV18 with TRBJ1-1; 8 bases agree with TRBD1. Germline values: CDR1 KGHSH, CDR2 LQKENI. The CDR3 contains 17 residues. The J segment lost 4 bases and the V segment lost 2 bases, leaving 12 bases of the junction unmatched. The CDR3 coding sequence is TGTGCCAGCTCACCAACTCCAGTCTCAGGGGGCGGCACTGAAGCTTTCTTT. Its translation: CASSPTPVSGGGTEAFF.

The chain employs TRBV19 and TRBJ1-2; maybe TRBD1 (5 bases). This CDR3 has 13 amino acids. V lost 5 bases and J 3 bases, leaving 10 bases between the germline ends. Germline-derived CDR1 and CDR2 are LNHDA and SQIVND (reference sequence). The CDR3 nucleotides read TGTGCCAGTAGTGCTGACAGCTACTATGGCTACACCTTC. This codes for CASSADSYYGYTF.

The V and J genes are TRBV3-1 (or the pseudogene TRBV3-2) and TRBJ2-7, with 10 nucleotides matching TRBD1. The trim removed 6 bases at V and 7 bases at J, leaving 9 bases unmatched. CDR1 is LGHDT, CDR2 YNNKEL, per germline (reference sequence). This CDR3 spans 14 amino acids. The CDR3: CASSPDRGRGEQYF. The CDR3 DNA follows: TGTGCCAGCAGTCCCGACAGGGGGCGCGGGGAGCAGTACTTC.

CDR3 in amino acids: CASSLAIKGSSAGNTIYF. The CDR3 nucleotides read TGTGCCAGCAGCTTGGCCATAAAGGGTTCTTCCGCTGGAAACACCATATATTTT. This rearrangement joins TRBV5-5 to TRBJ1-3; D gene unclear. V shed 0 bases and J shed 2 bases, with 18 bases lying between them. The V gene's germline CDR1 is SGHKS and CDR2 YYEKEE (reference sequence). CDR3 length: 18 amino acids.